This TCR beta chain was sequenced for a study of blood T cell repertoires in COVID-19. Turning to the study itself: Acute-phase and convalescent COVID-19 samples originated in the United States, Italy and Spain.

The CDR3 runs to 17 residues. Trimming removed 4 bases at V and 1 base at J, with 17 bases between. CDR1 is KGHDR and CDR2 is SFDVKD in the germline V gene. Per the authors' pipeline: How many nucleated cells were present was estimated from reference gene primer amplification. Libraries were prepared by immunoSEQ multiplex PCR; TCRdb keeps only in-frame clonotypes and omits some of them. V, J and clone size are those of that table, while D and trimming were read from the DNA. Counted here are 100,000 to 150,000 clones, almost 70% occurring once; the ten biggest clones make up about 2.2%. Sequencing was done on a sample of peripheral blood. The sequence was collected from a woman in her seventies with acute or convalescent COVID-19. The V and J genes are TRBV24-1 and TRBJ2-3; tentative D call: TRBD2 (6 bases). The CDR3 DNA follows: TGTGCCACCAGTGACCCCAATAGGAGGGCTGGCACAGATACGCAGTATTTT. Translated, it gives CATSDPNRRAGTDTQYF.